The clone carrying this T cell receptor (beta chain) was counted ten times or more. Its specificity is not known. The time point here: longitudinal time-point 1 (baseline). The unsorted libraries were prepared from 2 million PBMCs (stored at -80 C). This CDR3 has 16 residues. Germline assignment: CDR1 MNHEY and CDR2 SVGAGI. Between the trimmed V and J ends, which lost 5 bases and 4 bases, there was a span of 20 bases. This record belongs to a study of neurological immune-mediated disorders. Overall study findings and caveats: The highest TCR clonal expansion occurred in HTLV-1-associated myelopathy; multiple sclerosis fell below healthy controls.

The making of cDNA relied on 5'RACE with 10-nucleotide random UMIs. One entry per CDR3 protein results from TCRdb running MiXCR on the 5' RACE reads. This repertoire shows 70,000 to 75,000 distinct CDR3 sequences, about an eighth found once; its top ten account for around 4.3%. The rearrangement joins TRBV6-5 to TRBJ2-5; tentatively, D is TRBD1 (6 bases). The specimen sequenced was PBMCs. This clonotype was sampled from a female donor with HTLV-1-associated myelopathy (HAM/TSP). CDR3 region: CASSGQGTYWGETQYF. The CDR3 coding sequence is TGTGCCAGCAGTGGGCAAGGGACATACTGGGGAGAGACCCAGTACTTC.